Below, 32 T cell receptor beta chains from the same sample are listed, as sequenced in a study of human T cells and chemical hapten exposure. As to time point: pre-sensitization, week 0. Treatment given: therapeutic diphenylcyclopropenone sensitization with weekly scalp DPC. TCRdb ran MiXCR on the RACE reads and lists one entry per CDR3 protein. The repertoire holds approximately 52,000 distinct CDR3 sequences, with about 9.2% as singletons. This specimen was whole blood, taken in connection with sensitization to the hapten diphenylcyclopropenone (DPC). These receptors all stem from a middle-aged woman with alopecia areata. Some clones in this sample may be carry-over from other donors' samples.

This clonotype was found many times. The genes are TRBV11-2 and TRBJ2-4; D is possibly TRBD2 (6 bases). CDR1 and CDR2 (germline): SGHAT, FQNNGV. Trimming stripped 5 bases from V and 1 base from J, with 18 bases between. This CDR3 has 17 amino acids. The CDR3 DNA reads as TGTGCCAGCAGCCAGCCTTTTGGCGGGGAGGCCAAAAACATTCAGTACTTC. Protein product: CASSQPFGGEAKNIQYF.

At least ten counts were recorded for this clonotype. The chain carries TRBV10-2 and TRBJ2-5, with 11 bases lining up with TRBD2. Per the germline V gene, CDR1 is WSHSY and CDR2 is SAAADI. The junction had 2 bases not matched to a gene; V was cut back by 0 bases and J by 5 bases. This CDR3 has 15 amino acids. The CDR3 sequence: CASSESLAGEETQYF. The CDR3, as DNA: TGCGCCAGCAGTGAGTCACTAGCGGGAGAGGAGACCCAGTACTTC.

This clonotype was counted at least ten times. The chain couples TRBV7-2 to TRBJ2-7; tentatively, D is TRBD1 (7 bases). Germline loops: CDR1 SGHTA, CDR2 FQGNSA. The CDR3 extends over 13 amino acids. The V and J ends lost 5 bases and 7 bases respectively, with 15 bases between them. This CDR3 reads CASSPRGDREQYF. The CDR3 nucleotides are TGTGCCAGCAGCCCCCGCGGGGACAGAGAGCAGTACTTC.

This clonotype came up a few times. V usage is TRBV5-1 and J usage is TRBJ2-3; D is unresolved. The V gene's germline CDR1 is SGHRS and CDR2 YFSETQ. V was shortened by 0 bases and J by 4 bases, with 9 bases between the two germline ends. This CDR3 has 14 amino acids. The DNA of the CDR3 is TGCGCCAGCAGCTTGGTGGATCGCGCAGATACGCAGTATTTT. It is translated as CASSLVDRADTQYF. Complete variable domain (other parts from reference TRBV5-1 and TRBJ2-3): KAGVTQTPRYLIKTRGQQVTLSCSPISGHRSVSWYQQTPGQGLQFLFEYFSETQRNKGNFPGRFSGRQFSNSRSEMNVSTLELGDSALYLCASSLVDRADTQYFGPGTRLTVL.

This clonotype was observed at least ten times. The V gene is TRBV20-1, the J gene TRBJ2-5; D is uncertain. V lost 1 base and J lost 0, with 9 bases in between. CDR3 size: 14 residues. The V gene's germline CDR1 is DFQATT and CDR2 SNEGSKA (reference sequence). CDR3 sequence reads: CSARVASYQETQYF. The CDR3 DNA sequence: TGCAGTGCTAGAGTTGCGTCGTACCAAGAGACCCAGTACTTC.

This clonotype was detected ten times or more. DNA for the CDR3: TGTGCCAGTACGGATGGATATGGCTACACCTTC. Amino acid sequence: CASTDGYGYTF. The chain uses TRBV19 and TRBJ1-2; D is ambiguous. The CDR3 has 11 amino acids. The V end lost 7 bases, the J end lost 5 bases, and 8 bases lay between the germline ends. CDR1 and CDR2 from the germline V gene are LNHDA and SQIVND (reference sequence).

This clonotype was seen many times. The chain links TRBV29-1 to TRBJ2-5; D is unclear. Trimming took off 3 bases at V and 1 base at J, with 9 bases between the two ends. CDR1 SQVTM and CDR2 ANQGSEA come from the germline V gene. This CDR3 region has 13 residues. CDR3 sequence (DNA): TGCAGCGTTGATCTGCAGAGCCAAGAGACCCAGTACTTC. This translates into CSVDLQSQETQYF.

This clonotype occurred a few times. The DNA for the CDR3 is TGTGCCAGCAGTTACGTTGCGGGGGATCCCTACAATGAGCAGTTCTTC. Protein: CASSYVAGDPYNEQFF. The chain employs TRBV6-2 or TRBV6-3 and TRBJ2-1; 7 bases map to TRBD2. Trimming took 2 bases from V and 2 from J; bases not matched to a gene: 6. Germline V gene sequence: CDR1 MNHEY, CDR2 SVGEGT. The CDR3 loop spans 16 amino acids.

This clonotype was recorded many times. The chain employs TRBV12-3 or TRBV12-4 and TRBJ1-3; possible D gene TRBD1, 5 bases. V lost 3 bases and J 1 base, leaving 7 bases between the germline ends. This CDR3 is built from 14 residues. The DNA for the CDR3 is TGTGCCAGCAGTTTTGGGGGGTCTGGAAACACCATATATTTT. Encoded protein: CASSFGGSGNTIYF.

This clonotype has only a few counts. CDR3 protein: CAWSVRRVTEAFF. The CDR3 bases are TGTGCCTGGAGTGTACGTCGGGTGACTGAAGCTTTCTTT. The V gene is TRBV30, the J gene TRBJ1-1; D gene ambiguous. The germline V gene has CDR1 GTSNPN and CDR2 SVGIG (reference sequence). V was shortened by 0 bases and J by 5 bases, with 10 bases between the two germline ends. This CDR3 has 13 amino acids.

This clonotype was counted ten times or more. The genes are TRBV20-1 and TRBJ1-6; D not resolved. V lost 6 bases and J lost 0, with 15 bases in between. Germline V lookup: CDR1 DFQATT, CDR2 SNEGSKA (reference sequence). The CDR3 spans 16 residues. The CDR3 bases are TGCAGTGCCCCAAACCCCGGGAGCTCCTATAATTCACCCCTCCACTTT. The encoded protein is CSAPNPGSSYNSPLHF.

This clonotype was seen only a few times. The chain uses TRBV28 and TRBJ1-2; TRBD1 is a possible D gene (6 bases). CDR1 is MDHEN, CDR2 SYDVKM, per germline. V was cut by 5 bases and J by 4 bases, with 20 bases left in between. CDR3 length equals 16 residues. The CDR3 nucleotides read TGTGCCAGCAGTCCCCCCACAGGGTGGGCGGGCTATGGCTACACCTTC. Its protein is CASSPPTGWAGYGYTF.

The table lists this clonotype with many counts. V usage is TRBV12-3 or TRBV12-4 and J usage is TRBJ2-7, with no clear D. V lost 1 base and J 4 bases, leaving 11 bases between the germline ends. CDR3 length: 14 amino acids. The CDR3: CASSLGAQLYEQYF. The DNA of the CDR3 is TGTGCCAGCAGTTTAGGGGCACAGCTTTACGAGCAGTACTTC.

This clonotype was seen only a few times. The CDR3 sequence: CASSSNRGDYGYTF. The CDR3 nucleotides are TGTGCCAGCAGTTCCAACAGGGGGGACTATGGCTACACCTTC. The chain links TRBV27 to TRBJ1-2, with 8 positions matching TRBD1. The J segment lost 3 bases and the V segment lost 4 bases, leaving 4 bases of the junction unmatched. This CDR3 is 14 amino acids long. Germline-derived CDR1 and CDR2 are MNHEY and SMNVEV (reference sequence).

At least ten counts were recorded for this clonotype. The chain is built from TRBV7-2 and TRBJ2-1, with TRBD2 as a possible D gene (6 bases). This CDR3 spans 12 amino acids. Looked up from germline, CDR1 is SGHTA and CDR2 is FQGNSA. V was shortened by 6 bases and J by 9 bases, with 12 bases between the two germline ends. The CDR3 reads CASRLTGVEQFF. Written as DNA, the CDR3 is TGTGCCAGCAGACTGACGGGGGTTGAGCAGTTCTTC.

This clonotype was observed at least ten times. The chain combines TRBV12-3 or TRBV12-4 with TRBJ1-2; 9 bases are shared with TRBD1. The CDR3 runs 13 residues. The V segment lost 10 bases and the J segment 1 base; nucleotides outside the gene matches: 4. Here the CDR3 reads CATMDRGNYGYTF. Written as DNA, the CDR3 is TGTGCCACTATGGACAGGGGTAACTATGGCTACACCTTC.

This chain joins TRBV2 and TRBJ1-1; D call uncertain. The V and J ends lost 2 bases and 1 base respectively, with 11 bases between them. This CDR3 has 15 residues. CDR1 SNHLY and CDR2 FYNNEI come from the germline V gene. The CDR3 coding sequence is TGTGCCAGCAGTGAATACGTACCAGCGAACACTGAAGCTTTCTTT. Encoded protein: CASSEYVPANTEAFF. The full variable domain, in which reference TRBV2 and TRBJ1-1 provide the parts outside the CDR3, is EPEVTQTPSHQVTQMGQEVILRCVPISNHLYFYWYRQILGQKVEFLVSFYNNEISEKSEIFDDQFSVERPDGSNFTLKIRSTKLEDSAMYFCASSEYVPANTEAFFGQGTRLTVV.

This clonotype showed up just once. Here the CDR3 reads CASSYSSGGKQYF. CDR3 bases: TGTGCCAGCAGTTACTCGAGCGGGGGGAAGCAGTATTTT. V is TRBV6-5 and J is TRBJ2-3; 9 bases align to TRBD2. The CDR3 consists of 13 residues. CDR1 and CDR2 (germline): MNHEY, SVGAGI. V lost 0 bases and J lost 11; bases outside the gene matches: 3.

In its sample, this clonotype was seen many times. The chain links TRBV14 to TRBJ2-7; TRBD2 matches at 7 bases. Germline V gene data show CDR1 as SGHDN and CDR2 as FVKESK. V lost 0 bases to trimming and J lost 0 bases; unmatched junction nucleotides: 5. This CDR3 has 16 amino acids. This CDR3 is CASSQDWLAASYEQYF. The CDR3 DNA reads as TGTGCCAGCAGCCAAGATTGGCTAGCGGCCTCCTACGAGCAGTACTTC.

This clonotype was seen a few times. This chain connects TRBV4-1 to TRBJ1-1; D is perhaps TRBD1 (6 bases). Looked up from germline, CDR1 is MGHRA and CDR2 is YSYEKL. The CDR3 runs to 13 residues. The ends were cut back, 9 bases at V and 3 bases at J, with 14 bases in the middle. The CDR3 loop reads CARAQGGDTEAFF. For the CDR3, the DNA is TGCGCCAGGGCACAGGGAGGTGACACTGAAGCTTTCTTT.

This clonotype was seen at least ten times. The chain recombines TRBV9 with TRBJ2-7; TRBD1 is a possible D gene (5 bases). Germline values: CDR1 SGDLS, CDR2 YYNGEE. This CDR3 has 14 residues. Deletions cut 0 bases from V and 2 bases from J, with 9 bases between. The CDR3 protein is CASSVGGATYEQYF. CDR3 in DNA: TGTGCCAGCAGCGTAGGTGGGGCTACCTACGAGCAGTACTTC.

This clonotype was picked up many times. The chain joins TRBV20-1 to TRBJ2-3; 14 bases are a match to TRBD2. The CDR3 covers 16 residues. Losses at the gene ends were 8 bases for V and 1 base for J; bases not matched to a gene: 8. Germline CDR1 DFQATT, CDR2 SNEGSKA (reference sequence). The chain's CDR3 is CSTLGLAGVRTDTQYF. CDR3 DNA: TGCAGTACCCTGGGACTAGCGGGGGTTCGCACAGATACGCAGTATTTT.

This clonotype was seen a handful of times. V is TRBV7-3 and J is TRBJ1-1, with unresolved D. CDR3 length equals 15 residues. V was pared by 2 bases and J by 5 bases, with 15 bases between. Germline assignment: CDR1 SGHTA and CDR2 FQGTGA. The CDR3 nucleotides read TGTGCCAGCAGCTTACAGAGGGTGAGGTTGACTGAAGCTTTCTTT. Translation gives CASSLQRVRLTEAFF.

This clonotype showed up many times. V is TRBV5-1 and J is TRBJ1-6; D unresolved. The CDR3 extends over 15 amino acids. Trimming cost V 0 bases and J 5 bases, with 9 bases left between them. CDR1 is SGHRS and CDR2 is YFSETQ in the germline V gene. The CDR3 protein is CASSLDSVNNSPLHF. The CDR3 nucleotides read TGCGCCAGCAGCTTGGACAGTGTAAATAATTCACCCCTCCACTTT.

This clonotype was found a few times. This sequence joins TRBV5-6 and TRBJ2-3; D not resolved. This CDR3 region has 14 residues. CDR1 SGHDT and CDR2 YYEEEE come from the germline V gene. The V end lost 0 bases, the J end lost 2 bases, and 7 bases lay between the germline ends. CDR3 sequence: CASSLVQNTDTQYF. The CDR3 DNA reads TGTGCCAGCAGCTTGGTTCAGAACACAGATACGCAGTATTTT. The full variable domain, its missing parts supplied by reference TRBV5-6 and TRBJ2-3, is DAGVTQSPTHLIKTRGQQVTLRCSPKSGHDTVSWYQQALGQGPQFIFQYYEEEERQRGNFPDRFSGHQFPNYSSELNVNALLLGDSALYLCASSLVQNTDTQYFGPGTRLTVL.

This clonotype was observed at least ten times. The V and J genes are TRBV11-2 and TRBJ2-2; 7 nucleotides match TRBD1. Germline CDR1 and CDR2: SGHAT and FQNNGV. The CDR3 runs to 14 residues. Trimming at V came to 5 bases and at J to 5 bases, leaving 5 bases not matched to a gene. The CDR3 loop reads CASSTQQGTGELFF. The CDR3 DNA reads as TGTGCCAGCAGCACGCAACAGGGGACCGGGGAGCTGTTTTTT.

The chain combines TRBV15 with TRBJ1-1; 10 bases are shared with TRBD1. CDR1 is LNHNV and CDR2 is YYDKDF in the germline V gene (reference sequence). The CDR3 is 14 amino acids. After removal of 4 bases from V and 4 bases from J, the junction contained 3 bases not matched to a gene. CDR3 bases: TGTGCCACCAGCACGGACAGGGGGACCACTGAAGCTTTCTTT. Its protein is CATSTDRGTTEAFF.

V is TRBV2 and J is TRBJ2-3, with D maybe TRBD2 (6 bases). V was trimmed by 10 bases and J by 2 bases, leaving 16 bases between them. Germline assignment: CDR1 SNHLY and CDR2 FYNNEI. This CDR3 region has 14 residues. The CDR3 bases are TGTGCCATCCCGGGAGCGTTTTACACAGATACGCAGTATTTT. It yields the protein CAIPGAFYTDTQYF.

This clonotype came up many times. This chain connects TRBV2 to TRBJ2-7; D gene ambiguous. CDR1 SNHLY and CDR2 FYNNEI come from the germline V gene. The length of the CDR3 is 16 residues. V gave up 0 bases and J gave up 9 bases, with 21 bases separating them. The CDR3 is CASSEALSDQRGLQYF. The CDR3 DNA reads TGTGCCAGCAGTGAAGCTTTATCGGATCAGAGAGGCTTGCAGTACTTC.

This clonotype has at least ten counts. The rearrangement uses TRBV4-2 and TRBJ1-1; the D gene is possibly TRBD1 (6 bases). This CDR3 spans 15 amino acids. CDR1 and CDR2 from the germline V gene are LGHNA and YNFKEQ. V gave up 1 base and J gave up 5 bases, with 14 bases separating them. The CDR3 is CASSQAVQGRTEAFF. The DNA for the CDR3 is TGTGCCAGCAGCCAAGCCGTCCAGGGGAGGACTGAAGCTTTCTTT.

The genes are TRBV20-1 and TRBJ2-7; no clear D. Between the trimmed V and J ends, which lost 1 base and 2 bases, there was a span of 12 bases. In germline, CDR1 is DFQATT, CDR2 SNEGSKA (reference sequence). The CDR3 has 14 amino acids. The CDR3 DNA follows: TGCAGTGCTAGAGGTAGGGTTCGGACCTACGAGCAGTACTTC. It yields the protein CSARGRVRTYEQYF.

This clonotype was detected only a few times. The CDR3 coding sequence is TGCAGTGCTAGAGGGGAGGCGGGACCCAATCAGCCCCAGCATTTT. Translating gives CSARGEAGPNQPQHF. The chain joins TRBV20-1 to TRBJ1-5, with a possible D match to TRBD1 (5 bases). Per the germline V gene, CDR1 is DFQATT and CDR2 is SNEGSKA (reference sequence). V lost 1 base and J 3 bases, leaving 13 bases between the germline ends. CDR3 length equals 15 residues.